Presented here are 32 T cell receptor beta chains from one specimen sequenced in a study of blood T cell repertoires in COVID-19. Generated by immunoSEQ multiplex PCR, the TCRdb table keeps only in-frame clones and is missing some. The sample carries more than 150,000 clones, about 85% recorded once. The sample taken for sequencing was peripheral blood. The source is a man between 70 and 80 years old who had recovered from COVID-19.

The chain carries TRBV9 and TRBJ2-7; possible D gene TRBD2, 6 bases. Looked up from germline, CDR1 is SGDLS and CDR2 is YYNGEE. Trimming cost V 3 bases and J 2 bases, with 24 bases left between them. This CDR3 contains 18 residues. The CDR3 is CASSDGGPGDATAYEQYF. Written as DNA, the CDR3 is TGTGCCAGCAGCGATGGCGGACCGGGAGACGCTACAGCCTACGAGCAGTACTTC.

This clone was detected only a few times. V usage is TRBV6-5 and J usage is TRBJ1-3; unclear D gene. This CDR3 has 14 residues. Trimming cost V 6 bases and J 2 bases, with 11 bases left between them. Germline values: CDR1 MNHEY, CDR2 SVGAGI. CDR3 sequence: CASREVSAGNTIYF. CDR3 in DNA: TGTGCCAGCAGGGAGGTTTCCGCTGGAAACACCATATATTTT.

This clone was detected only once. The chain uses TRBV11-2 and TRBJ2-6; TRBD2 is a possible D gene (6 bases). CDR1 is SGHAT and CDR2 is FQNNGV in the germline V gene. The CDR3 length is 15 residues. Trimming removed 6 bases at V and 0 bases at J, with 9 bases between. The CDR3 here is CASSLRGSGANVLTF. The CDR3 bases are TGTGCCAGCAGTTTGCGGGGCTCTGGGGCCAACGTCCTGACTTTC. The full variable domain, rest sourced from reference TRBV11-2 and TRBJ2-6, is EAGVAQSPRYKIIEKRQSVAFWCNPISGHATLYWYQQILGQGPKLLIQFQNNGVVDDSQLPKDRFSAERLKGVDSTLKIQPAKLEDSAVYLCASSLRGSGANVLTFGAGSRLTVL.

This clone was counted a few times. This chain links TRBV5-1 with TRBJ2-1; TRBD2 matches at 9 bases. CDR1 is SGHRS and CDR2 is YFSETQ in the germline V gene. The CDR3 has 16 residues. The V segment lost 0 bases and the J segment 2 bases; nucleotides outside the gene matches: 3. CDR3: CASSLGAGGTYNEQFF. Written as DNA, the CDR3 is TGCGCCAGCAGCTTGGGAGCGGGAGGTACCTACAATGAGCAGTTCTTC.

In its sample, this clone was seen once. V gene TRBV19 combines with J gene TRBJ2-1; 7 bases are shared with TRBD1. Germline V CDR1 and CDR2: LNHDA, SQIVND (reference sequence). CDR3 length: 15 residues. Trimming took 6 bases from V and 7 from J; bases not matched to a gene: 12. The CDR3 loop is CASSRRDRVSNEQFF. CDR3 coding DNA: TGTGCCAGTAGCCGCCGGGACAGAGTTTCGAATGAGCAGTTCTTC.

The rearrangement joins TRBV2 to TRBJ2-1; 7 positions match TRBD2. There are 14 residues in the CDR3. V was clipped by 6 bases and J by 5 bases; unmatched bases: 7. From germline, CDR1 is SNHLY and CDR2 FYNNEI. The CDR3 bases are TGTGCCAGCAGGAGACTAGCAGAACACAATGAGCAGTTCTTC. Its translation is CASRRLAEHNEQFF.

V and J are TRBV28 and TRBJ1-2; D is possibly TRBD1 (6 bases). Between the trimmed V and J ends, which lost 3 bases and 4 bases, there was a span of 12 bases. The CDR3 is 14 residues long. Looked up from germline, CDR1 is MDHEN and CDR2 is SYDVKM. CDR3 sequence (DNA): TGTGCCAGCAGTTTGGGGGGGCGGAGCTATGGCTACACCTTC. Translation: CASSLGGRSYGYTF.

V usage is TRBV2 and J usage is TRBJ2-6; D ambiguous. CDR1 SNHLY and CDR2 FYNNEI come from the germline V gene. The CDR3 length is 16 residues. V was pared by 3 bases and J by 0 bases, with 9 bases between. As DNA, the CDR3 is TGTGCCAGCAGTGAGAAACTGCACTCTGGGGCCAACGTCCTGACTTTC. Its translation is CASSEKLHSGANVLTF. The full variable domain, rest sourced from reference TRBV2 and TRBJ2-6, is EPEVTQTPSHQVTQMGQEVILRCVPISNHLYFYWYRQILGQKVEFLVSFYNNEISEKSEIFDDQFSVERPDGSNFTLKIRSTKLEDSAMYFCASSEKLHSGANVLTFGAGSRLTVL.

The chain is built from TRBV4-1 and TRBJ2-4; 7 bases match TRBD2. CDR1 and CDR2 from the germline V gene are MGHRA and YSYEKL. Trimming removed 9 bases from V and 5 bases from J; junction bases left unmatched: 19. The CDR3 loop spans 17 amino acids. CDR3 DNA sequence: TGCGCCAGTACCCCTCGGGGGGAGGGAACTACCCAAAACATTCAGTACTTC. It encodes CASTPRGEGTTQNIQYF.

About this clone: The DNA is left out, because the CDR3 cannot be placed on it with certainty; the CDR3 is given as TCRdb lists it. The gene calls are TRBV28 and TRBJ2-7; the table's D call of TRBD2 was not tested on the DNA. Termini included, the CDR3 measures 16 amino acids. The germline gives CDR1 MDHEN, CDR2 SYDVKM. CDR3 loop: CASSSSEGRGTYEQYF.

The chain joins TRBV6-5 to TRBJ1-6; 10 bases match TRBD1. Trimming cost V 5 bases and J 11 bases; bases outside gene matches: 9. The length of the CDR3 is 15 residues. Germline loops: CDR1 MNHEY, CDR2 SVGAGI. The CDR3 region has the DNA TGTGCCAGCAGTCCCCCGGGACAGGGGAGGGCACCCCTCCACTTT. Encoded protein: CASSPPGQGRAPLHF.

The V call is TRBV7-9, the J call TRBJ2-1, with TRBD2 matching 13 bases. Germline V gene sequence: CDR1 SEHNR, CDR2 FQNEAQ (reference sequence). This CDR3 is built from 16 residues. J gave up 6 bases and V 5 bases, and 7 bases lay outside the gene matches. The CDR3 bases are TGTGCCAGCAGCCCCCGGACTAGCGGGAGCCTCAATGAGCAGTTCTTC. Translating it yields CASSPRTSGSLNEQFF. Using reference TRBV7-9 and TRBJ2-1 for the parts outside the CDR3, the full variable domain is DTGVSQNPRHKITKRGQNVTFRCDPISEHNRLYWYRQTLGQGPEFLTYFQNEAQLEKSRLLSDRFSAERPKGSFSTLEIQRTEQGDSAMYLCASSPRTSGSLNEQFFGPGTRLTVL.

There are a few counts of this clone. The chain is built from TRBV5-1 and TRBJ2-1; 10 bases fit TRBD2. Germline V gene data show CDR1 as SGHRS and CDR2 as YFSETQ. CDR3 length: 14 amino acids. The ends lost 4 bases at V and 7 bases at J; junction bases unmatched: 5. The CDR3 sequence: CASSPPGLANEQFF. In nucleotides, the CDR3 is TGCGCCAGCAGCCCGCCGGGACTAGCGAATGAGCAGTTCTTC.

This sequence joins TRBV27 and TRBJ2-7; 11 bases align to TRBD2. The J segment lost 0 bases and the V segment lost 5 bases, leaving 9 bases of the junction unmatched. Germline assignment: CDR1 MNHEY and CDR2 SMNVEV (reference sequence). This CDR3 is built from 17 residues. The CDR3 DNA sequence: TGTGCCAGCAGTCGAGCTACTAGCGGGAGACACTCCTACGAGCAGTACTTC. This translates into CASSRATSGRHSYEQYF.

This clone was picked up one time. The chain employs TRBV7-2 and TRBJ2-7; 8 positions match TRBD1. Germline lookup yields CDR1 SGHTA and CDR2 FQGNSA. This CDR3 region has 13 residues. Trimming took 3 bases from V and 6 from J; bases not matched to a gene: 4. CDR3 nucleotides: TGTGCCAGCAGCTTCGCCGGGACAGGCGAGCAGTACTTC. Protein: CASSFAGTGEQYF.

J is TRBJ2-1 and V is TRBV10-1, with 7 bases that match TRBD2. This CDR3 region has 15 residues. Germline V gene lookup returns CDR1 WNHNN and CDR2 SYGVQD (reference sequence). V lost 4 bases and J lost 4; bases outside the gene matches: 7. This CDR3 is CASSVGLETYNEQFF. Here the CDR3 DNA reads TGCGCCAGCAGTGTTGGACTAGAGACTTACAATGAGCAGTTCTTC.

The chain recombines TRBV7-9 with TRBJ2-5; 10 positions agree with TRBD2. The CDR3 consists of 16 residues. Germline V CDR1 and CDR2: SEHNR, FQNEAQ (reference sequence). V lost 3 bases and J lost 5; bases outside the gene matches: 9. DNA of the CDR3: TGTGCCAGCAGCTTCCCTAGCGGGAGCGGAGGGGAGACCCAGTACTTC. Protein sequence: CASSFPSGSGGETQYF.

This clone was counted at least ten times. The chain recombines TRBV27 with TRBJ2-1; 10 bases are a match to TRBD2. Losses at the gene ends were 6 bases for V and 4 bases for J; bases not matched to a gene: 3. The CDR3 loop spans 14 amino acids. Germline CDR1 reads MNHEY; CDR2 reads SMNVEV (reference sequence). The CDR3 here is CASSWTSGYNEQFF. In DNA, the CDR3 is TGTGCCAGCAGCTGGACTAGCGGATACAATGAGCAGTTCTTC.

Comment on this clone: Other nucleotide sequences from this sample produce the same CDR3. CDR3 sequence (DNA): TGTGCCAGTAGTACAGGCTCCTACGAGCAGTACTTC. Translation gives CASSTGSYEQYF. The rearrangement uses TRBV19 and TRBJ2-7; no clear D. V was pared by 4 bases and J by 0 bases, with 4 bases between. The CDR3 runs 12 residues. Per the germline V gene, CDR1 is LNHDA and CDR2 is SQIVND (reference sequence).

CDR3 DNA: TGTGCCAGCAGCTTAGCGTCAGGCCACGAGCAGTACTTC. Translation gives CASSLASGHEQYF. The rearrangement joins TRBV11-3 to TRBJ2-7, with D unclear. V lost 1 base, J lost 5 bases, and 9 bases lay in between. The CDR3 covers 13 residues. Germline loops: CDR1 SGHNT, CDR2 YENEEA.

The CDR3 here is CASSQRPSTQETQYF. The CDR3 DNA follows: TGTGCCAGCAGCCAAAGGCCTAGCACCCAAGAGACCCAGTACTTC. The V and J genes are TRBV4-2 and TRBJ2-5, with a tentative D call TRBD2 (5 bases). CDR3 length equals 15 residues. V was shortened by 2 bases and J by 1 base, with 11 bases between the two germline ends. Looked up from germline, CDR1 is LGHNA and CDR2 is YNFKEQ.

This chain uses TRBV4-3 with TRBJ2-3, with D tentatively TRBD2 (6 bases). CDR1 is LGHNA, CDR2 YSLEER, per germline. Trimming left V 2 bases short and J 2 bases short, with 11 bases between. The CDR3 sequence is 15 residues long. CDR3 coding DNA: TGCGCCAGCAGCCAAATAACTAGCACCACAGATACGCAGTATTTT. Translating it yields CASSQITSTTDTQYF.

The CDR3 DNA reads TGTGCCAGCAGCTTACCGGTATCCGGGGAGCTGTTTTTT. Encoded protein: CASSLPVSGELFF. The V gene is TRBV7-2, the J gene TRBJ2-2, with no clear D. The CDR3 sequence is 13 residues long. Germline V gives CDR1 SGHTA, CDR2 FQGNSA. Trimming stripped 2 bases from V and 6 bases from J, with 7 bases between. Full variable domain (remainder filled in from reference TRBV7-2 and TRBJ2-2): GAGVSQSPSNKVTEKGKDVELRCDPISGHTALYWYRQSLGQGLEFLIYFQGNSAPDKSGLPSDRFSAERTGGSVSTLTIQRTQQEDSAVYLCASSLPVSGELFFGEGSRLTVL.

The chain joins TRBV2 to TRBJ2-2, with 9 nucleotides matching TRBD2. The CDR3 spans 16 residues. Trimming removed 8 bases from V and 5 bases from J; junction bases left unmatched: 12. The germline V gene has CDR1 SNHLY and CDR2 FYNNEI. CDR3 sequence: CASGVAGALRTGELFF. CDR3 DNA: TGTGCCAGCGGTGTAGCGGGAGCCCTCCGGACCGGGGAGCTGTTTTTT. Based on the CDR3 plus reference TRBV2 and TRBJ2-2, the full variable domain is EPEVTQTPSHQVTQMGQEVILRCVPISNHLYFYWYRQILGQKVEFLVSFYNNEISEKSEIFDDQFSVERPDGSNFTLKIRSTKLEDSAMYFCASGVAGALRTGELFFGEGSRLTVL.

CDR3 sequence (DNA): TGTGCCAGTAGAGCTAGATCGAACACCGGGGAGCTGTTTTTT. Protein sequence: CASRARSNTGELFF. The gene calls are TRBV19 and TRBJ2-2; D gene unclear. The germline CDR1 and CDR2 sequences are LNHDA and SQIVND (reference sequence). This CDR3 has 14 residues. The V gene lost 6 bases and the J gene lost 0 bases, with 8 bases spanning the gap.

J is TRBJ1-1 and V is TRBV4-1; 7 bases align to TRBD1. The CDR3 contains 15 residues. Germline lookup yields CDR1 MGHRA and CDR2 YSYEKL. The ends lost 4 bases at V and 0 bases at J; junction bases unmatched: 5. DNA for the CDR3: TGCGCCAGCAGCCCGACTACAGGGGTGAACACTGAAGCTTTCTTT. Its protein is CASSPTTGVNTEAFF.

Here the CDR3 reads CASSPTSGTPGETQYF. CDR3 nucleotides: TGTGCCAGCAGCCCGACTAGCGGGACCCCGGGGGAGACCCAGTACTTC. This sequence joins TRBV3-1 (or the pseudogene TRBV3-2) and TRBJ2-5; TRBD2 agrees at 11 bases. V gave up 4 bases and J gave up 5 bases; unmatched junction bases: 9. The CDR3 covers 16 residues. Per the germline V gene, CDR1 is LGHDT and CDR2 is YNNKEL (reference sequence).

This rearrangement joins TRBV18 to TRBJ2-7; 13 bases line up with TRBD2. The CDR3 spans 15 residues. Germline V gene lookup returns CDR1 KGHSH and CDR2 LQKENI. With V trimmed by 3 bases and J by 4 bases, 3 bases remained unmatched. CDR3 loop: CASSPGLAGVYEQYF. The CDR3 bases are TGTGCCAGCTCACCCGGACTAGCGGGAGTTTACGAGCAGTACTTC.

This clone was seen only a few times. V gene TRBV27 combines with J gene TRBJ1-1; 11 nucleotides agree with TRBD1. CDR1 is MNHEY and CDR2 is SMNVEV in the germline V gene (reference sequence). The CDR3 has 16 residues. Trimming cost V 5 bases and J 0 bases; bases outside gene matches: 5. CDR3 protein: CASSLRTGGLNTEAFF. CDR3 DNA sequence: TGTGCCAGCAGTCTCCGGACAGGGGGCTTGAACACTGAAGCTTTCTTT.

This chain uses TRBV5-1 with TRBJ1-2, with 8 bases that match TRBD1. Germline CDR1 reads SGHRS; CDR2 reads YFSETQ. V trimming: 4 bases; J trimming: 1 base; junction bases outside the gene matches: 3. This CDR3 has 14 residues. The CDR3 reads CASSAGQGNYGYTF. The CDR3, as DNA: TGCGCCAGCAGCGCCGGACAGGGTAACTATGGCTACACCTTC.

CDR3 bases: TGCGCCAGCAGTGCGGTGGGAGGGCCGGGTGAGCAGTTCTTC. It codes for CASSAVGGPGEQFF. The chain couples TRBV10-1 to TRBJ2-1, with 7 bases aligning to TRBD2. Germline V CDR1 and CDR2: WNHNN, SYGVQD (reference sequence). This CDR3 is built from 14 residues. V dropped 4 bases and J dropped 9; count of bases not matched to a gene: 9.

This sequence joins TRBV3-1 (or the pseudogene TRBV3-2) and TRBJ2-7; D might be TRBD2 (6 bases). V lost 0 bases and J 3 bases, leaving 15 bases between the germline ends. This CDR3 has 16 amino acids. CDR1 and CDR2 (germline): LGHDT, YNNKEL (reference sequence). For the CDR3, the DNA is TGTGCCAGCAGCCAAGAAAATATAGCGGCAGACTACGAGCAGTACTTC. Amino acids: CASSQENIAADYEQYF.